The 18 T cell receptor beta chains below were found in one sample sequenced in a study of response to subunit inactivated influenza vaccine (dated by TCRdb to 2017 to 2018). The time point label here, explained by the study, means: 45 to 50 days after influenza vaccine administration. Library construction relied on RT-PCR. Sequenced using an Illumina HiSeq 2500. TCRdb reworked the public reads: Q25 trimming with fastp, MiXCR clone assembly, productive beta chains retained. CDR3 protein sequences are deduplicated, and each keeps its most common genes and DNA. The sample records about 500,000 distinct CDR3 sequences, 10% to 15% of which are singletons. The ten largest clones add up to over 10% of the sample. The material sequenced was PBMCs from blood, taken around seven weeks after vaccination. All receptors come from a man in his fifties who received an inactivated influenza vaccine. Donor details come from another sample of the same person, matched by shared clones.

This clonotype was counted only a few times. The chain is built from TRBV4-2 and TRBJ2-3, with 10 bases lining up with TRBD2. The CDR3 sequence is 17 residues long. The germline V gene encodes CDR1 LGHNA and CDR2 YNFKEQ. Trimming cost V 1 base and J 4 bases; bases outside gene matches: 8. The CDR3 is CASSQAATSGAADTQYF. In DNA, the CDR3 is TGTGCCAGCAGCCAAGCCGCCACTAGCGGGGCTGCAGATACGCAGTATTTT.

This clonotype was observed at least ten times. The V call is TRBV7-2, the J call TRBJ1-1, with TRBD1 as a possible D gene (5 bases). Trimming left V 0 bases short and J 5 bases short, with 10 bases between. Germline loops: CDR1 SGHTA, CDR2 FQGNSA. This CDR3 has 14 amino acids. The CDR3, as DNA: TGTGCCAGCAGCTTAGCGCTAGGGGTGACTGAAGCTTTCTTT. This gives the protein CASSLALGVTEAFF. Complete variable domain (other parts from reference TRBV7-2 and TRBJ1-1): GAGVSQSPSNKVTEKGKDVELRCDPISGHTALYWYRQSLGQGLEFLIYFQGNSAPDKSGLPSDRFSAERTGGSVSTLTIQRTQQEDSAVYLCASSLALGVTEAFFGQGTRLTVV.

The rearrangement uses TRBV9 and TRBJ2-1; no clear D gene. Per the germline V gene, CDR1 is SGDLS and CDR2 is YYNGEE. The CDR3 spans 13 residues. Deletions cut 2 bases from V and 5 bases from J, with 8 bases between. CDR3 sequence (DNA): TGTGCCAGCAGCGTTGGGCAGCACAATGAGCAGTTCTTC. It translates to CASSVGQHNEQFF.

This clonotype came up a few times. This chain joins TRBV27 and TRBJ2-7, with D possibly being TRBD2 (6 bases). The CDR3 is 15 amino acids. CDR1 is MNHEY, CDR2 SMNVEV, per germline (reference sequence). The V end lost 2 bases, the J end lost 4 bases, and 15 bases lay between the germline ends. The CDR3 region has the DNA TGTGCCAGCAGTTTAGCGTTAGCGGCGGGTTACGAGCAGTACTTC. This encodes CASSLALAAGYEQYF.

This clonotype was detected only a few times. The chain couples TRBV25-1 to TRBJ2-5; D might be TRBD2 (6 bases). The CDR3 runs 14 residues. Germline V CDR1 and CDR2: MGHDK, SYGVNS. Trimming shortened V by 6 bases and J by 0 bases, and 11 bases separated the two germline ends. The CDR3 DNA is TGTGCCAGCAGCTGGGGGGAGTACCAAGAGACCCAGTACTTC. This gives the protein CASSWGEYQETQYF.

There are many counts of this clonotype. The chain carries TRBV5-1 and TRBJ2-7, with D possibly being TRBD1 or TRBD2 (5 bases each). This CDR3 is 17 amino acids long. Looked up from germline, CDR1 is SGHRS and CDR2 is YFSETQ. Trimming stripped 3 bases from V and 1 base from J, with 20 bases between. CDR3 residues: CASSSGQPGPSSYEQYF. The CDR3 DNA is TGCGCCAGCAGCTCCGGACAACCGGGACCGTCTTCCTACGAGCAGTACTTC.

The gene calls are TRBV15 and TRBJ2-5; either TRBD1 or TRBD2 may fit D (5 bases each). Germline V gene lookup returns CDR1 LNHNV and CDR2 YYDKDF (reference sequence). There are 14 residues in the CDR3. V lost 9 bases and J lost 1, with 15 bases in between. Here the CDR3 reads CATTGTPFQETQYF. CDR3 bases: TGTGCCACAACCGGGACCCCGTTCCAAGAGACCCAGTACTTC.

The rearrangement uses TRBV20-1 and TRBJ2-1; the D is unclear. CDR3 length: 16 residues. Trimming left V 3 bases short and J 1 base short, with 16 bases between. Germline CDR1 reads DFQATT; CDR2 reads SNEGSKA (reference sequence). CDR3 coding DNA: TGCAGTGCTAGGGGCTACCTACGATTGTCCTACAATGAGCAGTTCTTC. As protein: CSARGYLRLSYNEQFF.

This chain connects TRBV7-9 to TRBJ2-1, with TRBD2 matching over 15 bases. The germline CDR1 and CDR2 sequences are SEHNR and FQNEAQ (reference sequence). With V trimmed by 4 bases and J by 10 bases, 5 bases remained unmatched. This CDR3 spans 15 amino acids. This chain's CDR3 is CASSWGLAGGGEQFF. The DNA for the CDR3 is TGTGCCAGCAGCTGGGGACTAGCGGGAGGAGGAGAGCAGTTCTTC.

The rearrangement links TRBV5-1 to TRBJ2-7; no firm D call. Trimming cost V 0 bases and J 6 bases, with 10 bases left between them. The germline CDR1 and CDR2 sequences are SGHRS and YFSETQ. CDR3 length: 13 residues. The CDR3 protein is CASSLGQKSEQYF. CDR3 DNA sequence: TGCGCCAGCAGCTTGGGGCAGAAGAGCGAGCAGTACTTC.

This clonotype was detected a few times. The V gene is TRBV29-1, the J gene TRBJ2-1; weak D call: TRBD1 (6 bases). The germline V and J ends were trimmed by 3 bases and 3 bases, with 12 bases remaining between them. CDR3 length: 14 residues. The germline CDR1 and CDR2 sequences are SQVTM and ANQGSEA. The CDR3 DNA reads TGCAGCGTTGAGGGGGACATCTACTACAATGAGCAGTTCTTC. The encoded protein is CSVEGDIYYNEQFF.

This chain links TRBV7-9 with TRBJ2-3; D is unresolved. Trimming cost V 5 bases and J 2 bases, with 5 bases left between them. The CDR3 contains 12 residues. CDR1 is SEHNR, CDR2 FQNEAQ, per germline (reference sequence). CDR3 sequence: CASSTTTDTQYF. Written as DNA, the CDR3 is TGTGCCAGCAGCACCACCACAGATACGCAGTATTTT. The full variable domain, in which reference TRBV7-9 and TRBJ2-3 provide the parts outside the CDR3, is DTGVSQNPRHKITKRGQNVTFRCDPISEHNRLYWYRQTLGQGPEFLTYFQNEAQLEKSRLLSDRFSAERPKGSFSTLEIQRTEQGDSAMYLCASSTTTDTQYFGPGTRLTVL.

This chain connects TRBV4-3 to TRBJ2-3, with 10 nucleotides matching TRBD2. V was clipped by 0 bases and J by 4 bases; unmatched bases: 7. Germline lookup yields CDR1 LGHNA and CDR2 YSLEER. The CDR3 is 17 amino acids. The CDR3 here is CASSQDLASGRADTQYF. In DNA, the CDR3 is TGCGCCAGCAGCCAAGATCTCGCGAGCGGGAGGGCAGATACGCAGTATTTT.

This clonotype showed up just a few times. The V gene is TRBV7-2, the J gene TRBJ1-5, with a tentative D call TRBD1 (5 bases). The length of the CDR3 is 14 residues. The germline CDR1 and CDR2 sequences are SGHTA and FQGNSA. Trimming removed 5 bases at V and 11 bases at J, with 19 bases between. The CDR3 loop reads CASSLRRGDVAQHF. Here the CDR3 DNA reads TGTGCCAGCAGCCTACGCCGGGGCGACGTAGCCCAGCATTTT.

V usage is TRBV20-1 and J usage is TRBJ1-4; 7 bases align to TRBD1. Germline CDR1 is DFQATT and CDR2 is SNEGSKA (reference sequence). This CDR3 region has 14 residues. After removal of 4 bases from V and 7 bases from J, the junction contained 9 bases not matched to a gene. The DNA for the CDR3 is TGCAGTGCTAATCGGGACTCAGGGGGTGAAAAACTGTTTTTT. It translates to CSANRDSGGEKLFF.

Only a few counts were recorded for this clonotype. The chain carries TRBV6-2 or TRBV6-3 and TRBJ2-1; 8 nucleotides agree with TRBD2. Germline V CDR1 and CDR2: MNHEY, SVGEGT. The CDR3 spans 11 residues. The CDR3 region has the DNA TGTATTAGCGGGAATTGGAATGAGCAGTTCTTC. This translates into CISGNWNEQFF.

This clonotype has a handful of counts. The chain employs TRBV11-2 and TRBJ2-7, with 7 bases matching TRBD1. V was pared by 4 bases and J by 4 bases, with 7 bases of the junction left unmatched. Germline V gene sequence: CDR1 SGHAT, CDR2 FQNNGV. The CDR3 consists of 14 residues. The CDR3 loop reads CASSYGQAVYEQYF. In DNA, the CDR3 is TGTGCCAGCAGCTATGGACAGGCTGTTTACGAGCAGTACTTC.

This clonotype occurred many times. V usage is TRBV20-1 and J usage is TRBJ2-7, with unresolved D. This CDR3 region has 12 residues. CDR1 is DFQATT, CDR2 SNEGSKA, per germline (reference sequence). V shed 3 bases and J shed 4 bases, with 10 bases lying between them. CDR3 sequence reads: CSASKGSYEQYF. Here the CDR3 DNA reads TGCAGTGCTAGTAAGGGATCGTACGAGCAGTACTTC.